This T cell receptor beta chain emerged from a study of shared clonotypes between healthy human individuals (dated by TCRdb to 2018 to 2020). Background for the entire study: Two women and a few men aged 18 to 49 years were included in the cohort. Leukapheresis yielded between about 0.94 and 9 billion PBMCs per donor. For each donor, CD4 naive and CD4 memory were each given three plates, CD8 naive was given two plates, and CD8 memory was given one plate. To estimate repertoire size and how much clonotypes are shared between individuals, the study performed deep sequencing of blood TCR repertoires from roughly five healthy adults. To increase sequencing depth and limit assay-specific biases, TCR repertoire library preparation and sequencing were carried out by different laboratories using diverse techniques.

CD8 naive samples consisted of CD45RO-negative cells that were positively selected for CCR7, yielding a CD45RA+CCR7+ population without TemRA cells. The donors were healthy, HIV-negative adults with no recently reported acute infections or vaccinations. Every donor was a Caucasian adult living in Nashville, Tennessee, USA. After blood collection by leukapheresis, PBMCs were isolated using Ficoll-Histopaque density gradient centrifugation and then cryopreserved in the vapor phase of liquid nitrogen. Analytical flow cytometry was used to check the purity and quantity of each magnetically sorted T cell population. Genomic DNA was isolated from every sorted fraction and measured by UV absorbance on a Nanodrop 2000c. On the study overall, not on this receptor specifically: Naive subsets generally had larger estimated clonotype richness than memory subsets. The small number of donors limited the genetic and exposure-history diversity represented. Sampling was limited to blood, and TCR repertoires in tissue likely differ from TCR repertoires in blood. Pairwise subsampling indicated that sequencing depth was expected to affect the degree of clonotype sharing among donors. Even with the large sequencing depth, rarefaction of the sorted-subset datasets indicated that sequencing was incomplete. Compared with non-shared clonotypes, the clonotypes found in all four sorted-subset donors had higher generation probabilities. Sharing across a few donors was observed for about 5% of naive CD4, over 3% of naive CD8, 2% to 2.5% of memory CD4, and roughly 0.4% of memory CD8 clonotypes.

CDR1 SGHDN and CDR2 FVKESK were looked up in the germline V gene. V is cut by 4 bases and J by 6 bases, and the space between the germline ends is 15 bases. The CDR3, from cysteine to phenylalanine, totals 14 residues. CDR3 DNA is the only sequence kept; it has 42 bases, read in frame from the first base. Using the deep immunoSEQ assay, multiplex PCR amplified TCR CDR3 regions from genomic DNA. For each cell subset, the extracted genomic DNA was distributed evenly across all wells of several immunoSEQ 96-well plates, and each plate served as one replicate. For sorted subsets, about 220 ng of genomic DNA, equivalent to 25,000 to 35,000 T cell genomes, went into each replicate PCR. Purified libraries were quantified with a Qubit 3.0 fluorometer, sized on a Bioanalyzer 2100, and re-quantified with the KAPA Library Quantification kit. Every immunoSEQ 96-well plate was sequenced on a separate single-read 150-cycle Illumina NextSeq 550 flow cell. From the authors' description of their analysis: Because the immunoSEQ output included only junctional sequences and no quality scores, the filtering could not be the same as the filtering used for full-length reads. Sequences were annotated with PyIR, a Python wrapper for IgBLAST v1.9, and V/J genes and CDR3 were assigned using IMGT germline references. Reads with weak V/J assignments (E-value above 1e-6), missing CDR3, stop codons, out-of-frame junctions, or ambiguous translated residues were removed. V3J clonotypes were defined by identical inferred V gene, J gene, and CDR3 amino acid sequence. The percentage overlap between two repertoires was calculated by dividing the number of shared unique clonotypes by the size of the smaller repertoire. Richness of each repertoire was evaluated using RTK rarefaction, the Chao1 estimator, and Recon v2.1 estimates of unobserved clonotypes. For all TCRbeta clonotypes obtained by the gDNA method from a handful of donors, generation probabilities were computed with OLGA. Sourced from immuneACCESS, this table was stored by TCRdb with only in-frame sequences that have V and J called. A share of the clones is absent; for the studies checked, an unresolved V gene accounts for under half, and the remainder has no known explanation. The V and J calls and the clone size are those of that table, but D and trimming were determined from the DNA. The sample records about 1,800,000 clones, about 95% of which are singletons. Under 1.5% of the sample is taken by the ten largest.

Details on this clone: Which antigen it targets is not known. No base qualities exist here, and no much larger clone lies one base off it.

Recombination linked TRBV14 to TRBJ1-1; no D gene call is confident. Sequenced: naive CD8+ T cells sorted from blood. According to the study, the label for this sample's cell subset or site signals: CD45RA+CCR7+. This clonotype was obtained from a man aged 18 to 30 in good health. The CDR3 reads as follows: CASSLLGLNPEAFF. In nucleotides, the sequence is TGTGCCAGCAGCCTCTTGGGCCTAAACCCTGAAGCTTTCTTT.